Following are 15 T cell receptor beta chains from one sample sequenced in a study of shared clonotypes between healthy human individuals. Selected positively for CCR7 and CD45RO-negative, naive CD8 cells excluded terminally differentiated effector memory CD45RA+ cells. Only in-frame clones appear in the TCRdb table, and some are missing; sequencing was by immunoSEQ multiplex PCR. Seen here are some 800,000 clones, 85% to 95% observed once, and the top ten hold approximately 25%. The sequenced sample was naive CD8+ T cells sorted from blood. These TCRs come from a young man in good health.

The chain carries TRBV4-1 and TRBJ2-3; no definite D call. Trimming left V 0 bases short and J 3 bases short, with 10 bases between. The CDR3 is 15 amino acids. Per germline, CDR1 MGHRA and CDR2 YSYEKL. CDR3 sequence: CASSQDPAITDTQYF. CDR3 bases: TGCGCCAGCAGCCAAGATCCAGCTATAACAGATACGCAGTATTTT.

The rearrangement joins TRBV27 to TRBJ1-5; no clear D gene. Germline loops: CDR1 MNHEY, CDR2 SMNVEV (reference sequence). The CDR3 runs to 13 residues. The V end was cut by 5 bases, the J end by 10 bases, with 15 bases between. This CDR3 is CASSPPSGGPQHF. CDR3 DNA sequence: TGTGCCAGCAGTCCCCCCTCGGGAGGACCCCAGCATTTT.

The V gene is TRBV27, the J gene TRBJ2-3; tentative D call: TRBD1 (6 bases). V was pared by 5 bases and J by 3 bases, with 15 bases between. CDR3 length: 15 amino acids. Germline V lookup: CDR1 MNHEY, CDR2 SMNVEV (reference sequence). The CDR3 DNA reads as TGTGCCAGCAGTCCTCCAGGGGTGGTGACAGATACGCAGTATTTT. Its protein is CASSPPGVVTDTQYF.

CDR3 sequence reads: CASSQGTGDGNQPQHF. The CDR3 coding sequence is TGCGCCAGCAGCCAAGGGACAGGGGACGGCAATCAGCCCCAGCATTTT. J is TRBJ1-5 and V is TRBV4-3, with 9 bases matching TRBD1. There are 16 residues in the CDR3. Germline CDR1 reads LGHNA; CDR2 reads YSLEER. V gave up 1 base and J gave up 2 bases; unmatched junction bases: 3.

The chain employs TRBV5-1 and TRBJ2-7; 8 nucleotides align to TRBD1. Germline V gene sequence: CDR1 SGHRS, CDR2 YFSETQ. With V trimmed by 0 bases and J by 4 bases, 6 bases remained unmatched. CDR3 length: 15 residues. CDR3 residues: CASSLAWTGMYEQYF. The CDR3, as DNA: TGCGCCAGCAGCTTGGCGTGGACAGGGATGTACGAGCAGTACTTC.

The rearrangement joins TRBV11-3 to TRBJ2-1, with 8 bases aligning to TRBD2. This CDR3 region has 15 residues. The J segment lost 0 bases and the V segment lost 5 bases, leaving 3 bases of the junction unmatched. CDR1 and CDR2 (germline): SGHNT, YENEEA. CDR3 sequence (DNA): TGTGCCAGCAGCCCCAGCGGGAGCTCCTACAATGAGCAGTTCTTC. Translating it yields CASSPSGSSYNEQFF.

V gene TRBV2 combines with J gene TRBJ2-7; 11 bases are shared with TRBD1. The germline V gene encodes CDR1 SNHLY and CDR2 FYNNEI. CDR3 length: 16 residues. The V and J ends lost 6 bases and 2 bases, in that order; junction bases with no gene match: 9. CDR3 loop: CASRVDRGPRTYEQYF. CDR3 nucleotide sequence: TGTGCCAGCAGGGTGGACAGGGGGCCGAGAACCTACGAGCAGTACTTC.

In the case of this clone: This specimen includes other DNA sequences encoding the same CDR3. This chain links TRBV7-9 with TRBJ2-7, with 9 nucleotides matching TRBD2. Per germline, CDR1 SEHNR and CDR2 FQNEAQ (reference sequence). With V trimmed by 3 bases and J by 2 bases, 5 bases remained unmatched. This CDR3 is 15 amino acids long. CDR3 protein: CASSLGSGSPYEQYF. The CDR3 coding sequence is TGTGCCAGCAGCTTGGGTAGCGGGAGCCCCTACGAGCAGTACTTC.

This clone was counted ten times or more. The genes are TRBV6-6 and TRBJ2-1; no firm D call. V gave up 5 bases and J gave up 4 bases, with 6 bases separating them. Germline V CDR1 and CDR2: MNHNY, SVGAGI (reference sequence). This CDR3 contains 12 residues. Here the CDR3 DNA reads TGTGCCAGCAGTCTAGAGTACAATGAGCAGTTCTTC. Its protein product is CASSLEYNEQFF.

This clone was picked up one time. The CDR3 DNA sequence: TGTGCCAGCAGCTTGGGGACGGGGACAGGGGGAGGCTACACCTTC. Amino acid sequence: CASSLGTGTGGGYTF. The rearrangement uses TRBV5-6 and TRBJ1-2, with TRBD1 matching 11 bases. Trimming cost V 0 bases and J 8 bases; bases outside gene matches: 6. Germline CDR1 SGHDT, CDR2 YYEEEE. The CDR3 has 15 residues. Variable domain in full (rest from reference TRBV5-6 and TRBJ1-2): DAGVTQSPTHLIKTRGQQVTLRCSPKSGHDTVSWYQQALGQGPQFIFQYYEEEERQRGNFPDRFSGHQFPNYSSELNVNALLLGDSALYLCASSLGTGTGGGYTFGSGTRLTVV.

The chain uses TRBV2 and TRBJ1-5, with 9 nucleotides matching TRBD1. Trimming removed 3 bases from V and 2 bases from J; junction bases left unmatched: 17. Germline assignment: CDR1 SNHLY and CDR2 FYNNEI. The CDR3 has 20 residues. The chain's CDR3 is CASSEGAGTGRRGGNQPQHF. The CDR3 DNA follows: TGTGCCAGCAGTGAGGGGGCCGGGACAGGGAGAAGGGGAGGCAATCAGCCCCAGCATTTT. Filled out from reference TRBV2 and TRBJ1-5, the complete variable domain reads EPEVTQTPSHQVTQMGQEVILRCVPISNHLYFYWYRQILGQKVEFLVSFYNNEISEKSEIFDDQFSVERPDGSNFTLKIRSTKLEDSAMYFCASSEGAGTGRRGGNQPQHFGDGTRLSIL.

The chain couples TRBV7-2 to TRBJ2-1; 12 bases agree with TRBD1. The CDR3 length is 16 residues. The trim removed 5 bases at V and 4 bases at J, leaving 6 bases unmatched. Looked up from germline, CDR1 is SGHTA and CDR2 is FQGNSA. The CDR3 DNA is TGTGCCAGCAGCGGCTGGGACAGGGGGCTTTACAATGAGCAGTTCTTC. It encodes CASSGWDRGLYNEQFF.

The sample holds a few counts of this clone. The chain uses TRBV7-2 and TRBJ2-2; TRBD1 matches 9 bases. There are 15 residues in the CDR3. CDR1 and CDR2 from the germline V gene are SGHTA and FQGNSA. Trimming took 4 bases from V and 5 from J; bases not matched to a gene: 5. As DNA, the CDR3 is TGTGCCAGCAGCTCCTGGACAGGGGTTACCGGGGAGCTGTTTTTT. This sequence encodes CASSSWTGVTGELFF.

The V call is TRBV11-3, the J call TRBJ1-1; D ambiguous. The V and J ends lost 5 bases and 3 bases respectively, with 10 bases between them. The germline gives CDR1 SGHNT, CDR2 YENEEA. CDR3 length: 13 amino acids. In DNA form, the CDR3 reads TGTGCCAGCAGCAAAGAGCAATACACTGAAGCTTTCTTT. It specifies CASSKEQYTEAFF.

This sequence joins TRBV7-9 and TRBJ2-3; D might be TRBD2 (5 bases). The CDR3 covers 15 residues. V was pared by 2 bases and J by 5 bases, with 14 bases between. Germline V lookup: CDR1 SEHNR, CDR2 FQNEAQ (reference sequence). The CDR3 sequence is CASSLFLEGIDTQYF. The CDR3 nucleotides are TGTGCCAGCAGCTTATTTCTTGAGGGAATAGATACGCAGTATTTT.